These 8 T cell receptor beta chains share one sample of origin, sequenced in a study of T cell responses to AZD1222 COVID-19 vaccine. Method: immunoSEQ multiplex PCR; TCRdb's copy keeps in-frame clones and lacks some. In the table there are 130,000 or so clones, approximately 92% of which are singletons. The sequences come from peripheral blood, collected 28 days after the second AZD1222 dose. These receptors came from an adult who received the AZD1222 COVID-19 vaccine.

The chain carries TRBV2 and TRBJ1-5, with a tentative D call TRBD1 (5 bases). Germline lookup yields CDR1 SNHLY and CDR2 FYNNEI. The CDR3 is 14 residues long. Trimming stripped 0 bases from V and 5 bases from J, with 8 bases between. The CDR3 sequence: CASSEARQYQPQHF. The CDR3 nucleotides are TGTGCCAGCAGTGAAGCGCGACAGTATCAGCCCCAGCATTTT. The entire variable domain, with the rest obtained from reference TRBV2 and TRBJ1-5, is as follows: EPEVTQTPSHQVTQMGQEVILRCVPISNHLYFYWYRQILGQKVEFLVSFYNNEISEKSEIFDDQFSVERPDGSNFTLKIRSTKLEDSAMYFCASSEARQYQPQHFGDGTRLSIL.

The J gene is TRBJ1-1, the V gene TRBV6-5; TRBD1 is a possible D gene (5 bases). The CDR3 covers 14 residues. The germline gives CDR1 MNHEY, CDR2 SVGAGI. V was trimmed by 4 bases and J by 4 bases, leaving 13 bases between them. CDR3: CASSWGGIVTEAFF. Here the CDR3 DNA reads TGTGCCAGCAGTTGGGGCGGAATAGTCACTGAAGCTTTCTTT.

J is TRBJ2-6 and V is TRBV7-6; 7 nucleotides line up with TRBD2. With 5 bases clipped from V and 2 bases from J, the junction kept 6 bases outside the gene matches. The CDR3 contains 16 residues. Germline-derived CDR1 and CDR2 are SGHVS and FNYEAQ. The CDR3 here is CASSRHGGTGANVLTF. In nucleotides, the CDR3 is TGTGCCAGCAGCCGACACGGGGGGACTGGGGCCAACGTCCTGACTTTC.

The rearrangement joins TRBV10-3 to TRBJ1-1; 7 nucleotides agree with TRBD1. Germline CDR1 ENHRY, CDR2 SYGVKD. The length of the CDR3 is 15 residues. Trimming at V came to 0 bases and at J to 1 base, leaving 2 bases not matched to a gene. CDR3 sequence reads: CAISESDRENTEAFF. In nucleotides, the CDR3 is TGTGCCATCAGTGAGTCTGACAGGGAGAACACTGAAGCTTTCTTT.

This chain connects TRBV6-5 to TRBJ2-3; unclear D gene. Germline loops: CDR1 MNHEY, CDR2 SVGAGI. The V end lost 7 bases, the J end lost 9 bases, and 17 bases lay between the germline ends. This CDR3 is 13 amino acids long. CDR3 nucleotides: TGTGCCAGCACACCGAGTTATGAAGGGACGCAGTATTTT. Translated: CASTPSYEGTQYF.

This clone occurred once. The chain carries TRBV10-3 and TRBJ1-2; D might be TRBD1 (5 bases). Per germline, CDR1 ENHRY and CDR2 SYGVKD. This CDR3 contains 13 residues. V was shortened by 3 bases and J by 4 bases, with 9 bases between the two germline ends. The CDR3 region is CAISEVDIYGYTF. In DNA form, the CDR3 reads TGTGCCATCAGTGAAGTGGACATCTATGGCTACACCTTC.

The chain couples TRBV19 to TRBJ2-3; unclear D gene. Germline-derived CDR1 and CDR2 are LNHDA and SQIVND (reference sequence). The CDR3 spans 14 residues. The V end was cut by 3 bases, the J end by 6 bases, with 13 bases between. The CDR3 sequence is CASSIRRPADTQYF. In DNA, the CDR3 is TGTGCCAGTAGTATTCGGCGTCCGGCGGATACGCAGTATTTT. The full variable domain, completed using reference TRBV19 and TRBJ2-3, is DGGITQSPKYLFRKEGQNVTLSCEQNLNHDAMYWYRQDPGQGLRLIYYSQIVNDFQKGDIAEGYSVSREKKESFPLTVTSAQKNPTAFYLCASSIRRPADTQYFGPGTRLTVL.

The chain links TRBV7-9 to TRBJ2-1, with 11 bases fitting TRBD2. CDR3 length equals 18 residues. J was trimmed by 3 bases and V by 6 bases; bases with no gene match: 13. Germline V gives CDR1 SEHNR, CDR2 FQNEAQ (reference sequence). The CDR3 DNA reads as TGTGCCAGCAGACAGAAAATGAGACTAGCGGGGATCTACAATGAGCAGTTCTTC. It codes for CASRQKMRLAGIYNEQFF.